Below are 24 T cell receptor beta chains sequenced from a single sample in a study of T cells in localized non-small cell lung cancer. The table came from immunoSEQ multiplex PCR; TCRdb's copy has only in-frame clones and leaves some out. The repertoire holds tens of thousands of clones, 87% seen once, with over 12% in the top ten. The material sequenced was peripheral blood, taken before any cancer treatment. The receptors here all came from a man aged 35-69 years with stage I squamous cell lung carcinoma.

The chain is built from TRBV4-1 and TRBJ1-6, with D perhaps TRBD1 (5 bases). V gave up 0 bases and J gave up 1 base, with 13 bases separating them. CDR3 length: 18 residues. The germline CDR1 and CDR2 sequences are MGHRA and YSYEKL. The CDR3 spells CASSQDIGGRSYNSPLHF. DNA of the CDR3: TGCGCCAGCAGCCAAGATATCGGGGGACGATCCTATAATTCACCCCTCCACTTT.

V is TRBV4-1 and J is TRBJ2-7; D not certain. This CDR3 comprises 11 residues. V lost 2 bases and J lost 7, with 6 bases in between. The germline gives CDR1 MGHRA, CDR2 YSYEKL. CDR3 amino acids: CASSQKTEQYF. The CDR3 DNA reads TGCGCCAGCAGCCAAAAGACAGAGCAGTACTTC.

V and J are TRBV18 and TRBJ1-6; D call uncertain. The CDR3 extends over 13 amino acids. V shed 6 bases and J shed 8 bases, with 11 bases lying between them. CDR1 and CDR2 (germline): KGHSH, LQKENI. CDR3 amino acids: CASSLDGDSPLHF. In nucleotides, the CDR3 is TGTGCCAGCTCTCTCGACGGAGATTCACCCCTCCACTTT.

Remarks on this clone: Within the sample, other DNA sequences also encode this same CDR3. V gene TRBV11-2 combines with J gene TRBJ2-6; D is undetermined. Between the trimmed V and J ends, which lost 0 bases and 6 bases, there was a span of 0 bases. The CDR3 consists of 12 residues. The germline V gene has CDR1 SGHAT and CDR2 FQNNGV. CDR3 sequence reads: CASSLEANVLTF. For the CDR3, the DNA is TGTGCCAGCAGCTTAGAGGCCAACGTCCTGACTTTC.

The CDR3 sequence is CASSYSHGGGYGYTF. The CDR3 coding sequence is TGTGCCAGCAGTTACTCCCACGGGGGCGGTTATGGCTACACCTTC. The chain recombines TRBV6-5 with TRBJ1-2; D might be TRBD1 (6 bases). The CDR3 has 15 amino acids. Germline loops: CDR1 MNHEY, CDR2 SVGAGI. Trimming left V 0 bases short and J 5 bases short, with 13 bases between.

V is TRBV13 and J is TRBJ1-1; D remains unclear. CDR3 length equals 15 residues. V gave up 3 bases and J gave up 1 base, with 12 bases separating them. Germline-derived CDR1 and CDR2 are PRHDT and FYEKMQ (reference sequence). CDR3 nucleotide sequence: TGTGCCAGCAGCTTCGGGCGGCCACCGAACACTGAAGCTTTCTTT. Protein: CASSFGRPPNTEAFF.

The chain uses TRBV6-1 and TRBJ1-4; D unclear. The V gene's germline CDR1 is MNHNS and CDR2 SASEGT. The V end lost 5 bases, the J end lost 8 bases, and 12 bases lay between the germline ends. The CDR3 runs to 13 residues. In DNA form, the CDR3 reads TGTGCCAGCAGTTGGTCCATAGGGGAAAAACTGTTTTTT. This codes for CASSWSIGEKLFF.

This sequence joins TRBV7-9 and TRBJ2-2, with 8 bases fitting TRBD1. With V trimmed by 9 bases and J by 1 base, 10 bases remained unmatched. The CDR3 contains 16 residues. Germline V gene data show CDR1 as SEHNR and CDR2 as FQNEAQ (reference sequence). The CDR3 sequence is CASPAGGGLNTGELFF. Written as DNA, the CDR3 is TGTGCCAGTCCGGCAGGGGGCGGGCTGAACACCGGGGAGCTGTTTTTT.

This clone has only a few counts. The DNA for the CDR3 is TGTGCCAGCAGCCAAGACAGTACCACTAACTATGGCTACACCTTC. Its translation is CASSQDSTTNYGYTF. The rearrangement joins TRBV14 to TRBJ1-2, with no clear D. V was shortened by 0 bases and J by 0 bases, with 8 bases between the two germline ends. Germline V gives CDR1 SGHDN, CDR2 FVKESK. The CDR3 consists of 15 residues.

The chain recombines TRBV5-4 with TRBJ2-3; 12 nucleotides agree with TRBD2. The CDR3 is 16 residues long. Per the germline V gene, CDR1 is SGHNT and CDR2 is YYREEE (reference sequence). The V gene end was trimmed by 4 bases and the J gene end by 3 bases; junction bases not matched to a gene: 6. CDR3 residues: CASSGTSGGRTDTQYF. DNA for the CDR3: TGTGCCAGCAGCGGAACTAGCGGGGGGCGAACAGATACGCAGTATTTT.

This chain links TRBV18 with TRBJ2-1, with 7 bases matching TRBD1. V shed 0 bases, J shed 10 bases, and the junction held 12 bases outside the gene matches. This CDR3 has 16 amino acids. Germline V lookup: CDR1 KGHSH, CDR2 LQKENI. The chain's CDR3 is CASSPPRGTEAKEQFF. Written as DNA, the CDR3 is TGTGCCAGCTCACCACCAAGGGGGACAGAGGCTAAGGAGCAGTTCTTC.

V gene TRBV20-1 combines with J gene TRBJ2-3; D is ambiguous. The CDR3 is made up of 11 amino acids. Deletions cut 6 bases from V and 0 bases from J, with 4 bases between. Germline-derived CDR1 and CDR2 are DFQATT and SNEGSKA (reference sequence). The CDR3 coding sequence is TGCAGTGCCCCCAGCACAGATACGCAGTATTTT. This gives the protein CSAPSTDTQYF.

The chain recombines TRBV15 with TRBJ1-1; TRBD1 is a possible D gene (5 bases). The length of the CDR3 is 15 residues. Germline V lookup: CDR1 LNHNV, CDR2 YYDKDF (reference sequence). The V and J ends lost 0 bases and 1 base respectively, with 9 bases between them. The CDR3 protein is CATSREKGANTEAFF. DNA for the CDR3: TGTGCCACCAGCAGAGAAAAAGGGGCGAACACTGAAGCTTTCTTT.

This clone was seen a few times. The J gene is TRBJ2-1, the V gene TRBV7-3; 9 bases are a match to TRBD1. The CDR3 is 16 amino acids. From germline, CDR1 is SGHTA and CDR2 FQGTGA. V lost 5 bases, J lost 2 bases, and 7 bases stayed unmatched. CDR3 region: CASSPRDRDPYNEQFF. The CDR3 bases are TGTGCCAGCAGCCCACGGGACAGGGACCCCTACAATGAGCAGTTCTTC.

V usage is TRBV6-5 and J usage is TRBJ1-1; possibly TRBD1 for D (5 bases). CDR1 is MNHEY, CDR2 SVGAGI, per germline. The V gene lost 0 bases and the J gene lost 5 bases, with 13 bases spanning the gap. This CDR3 is built from 15 residues. For the CDR3, the DNA is TGTGCCAGCAGTTACTCGTTTAGGGGCTCAACTGAAGCTTTCTTT. It translates to CASSYSFRGSTEAFF.

This clone occurred once. V and J are TRBV29-1 and TRBJ2-7; the D call may be TRBD1 or TRBD2 (5 bases each). Per the germline V gene, CDR1 is SQVTM and CDR2 is ANQGSEA. V lost 5 bases to trimming and J lost 1 base, with 21 bases between them. The CDR3 has 16 residues. The CDR3 reads CSVLPSGTLGSYEQYF. The CDR3 nucleotides are TGCAGCGTTTTACCATCCGGGACCCTGGGATCCTACGAGCAGTACTTC.

The V gene is TRBV5-6, the J gene TRBJ2-1, with D perhaps matching TRBD2 (5 bases). The CDR3 runs to 13 residues. Germline CDR1 reads SGHDT; CDR2 reads YYEEEE. V lost 4 bases, J lost 2 bases, and 7 bases lay in between. The CDR3 DNA follows: TGTGCCAGCAGCGACGGGACCTACAATGAGCAGTTCTTC. Protein: CASSDGTYNEQFF. Supplemented by reference TRBV5-6 and TRBJ2-1, the full variable domain reads DAGVTQSPTHLIKTRGQQVTLRCSPKSGHDTVSWYQQALGQGPQFIFQYYEEEERQRGNFPDRFSGHQFPNYSSELNVNALLLGDSALYLCASSDGTYNEQFFGPGTRLTVL.

V gene TRBV27 combines with J gene TRBJ1-1; no clear D gene. The CDR3 contains 15 residues. Looked up from germline, CDR1 is MNHEY and CDR2 is SMNVEV (reference sequence). V gave up 3 bases and J gave up 4 bases, with 15 bases separating them. This chain's CDR3 is CASSLYGVGSTEAFF. The CDR3 nucleotides read TGTGCCAGCAGTTTGTACGGCGTGGGGAGCACTGAAGCTTTCTTT.

The genes are TRBV28 and TRBJ2-7; D possibly matches TRBD1 or TRBD2 (5 bases each). The CDR3 has 12 residues. V lost 3 bases and J lost 4, with 7 bases in between. In germline, CDR1 is MDHEN, CDR2 SYDVKM. For the CDR3, the DNA is TGTGCCAGCAGTTTCAGGGAGTACGAGCAGTACTTC. It codes for CASSFREYEQYF.

This clone was observed a few times. The J gene is TRBJ1-2, the V gene TRBV6-5; a possible D gene is TRBD1 (5 bases). The CDR3 loop spans 13 amino acids. The V and J ends lost 6 bases and 4 bases respectively, with 12 bases between them. Germline V gives CDR1 MNHEY, CDR2 SVGAGI. The CDR3 protein is CASSPGWGYGYTF. The CDR3 nucleotides read TGTGCCAGCAGCCCAGGGTGGGGCTATGGCTACACCTTC.

The chain joins TRBV7-2 to TRBJ2-2; 10 bases map to TRBD1. V was clipped by 1 base and J by 7 bases; unmatched bases: 3. Germline CDR1 SGHTA, CDR2 FQGNSA. The CDR3 runs to 15 residues. The CDR3 protein is CASSLGTGGDGELFF. The CDR3 nucleotides read TGTGCCAGCAGCTTAGGGACAGGGGGTGACGGGGAGCTGTTTTTT.

This chain joins TRBV4-2 and TRBJ2-1; a possible D gene is TRBD2 (7 bases). Germline V gene sequence: CDR1 LGHNA, CDR2 YNFKEQ. With 1 base removed from V and 1 base from J, the gap between germline ends came to 17 bases. The length of the CDR3 is 18 residues. In DNA, the CDR3 is TGTGCCAGCAGCCAAGTCCTAAGGGGGGGGGAATCCTACAATGAGCAGTTCTTC. Its translation is CASSQVLRGGESYNEQFF.

This chain connects TRBV4-1 to TRBJ2-5; 13 nucleotides line up with TRBD2. The V and J ends lost 6 bases and 5 bases, in that order; junction bases with no gene match: 6. From germline, CDR1 is MGHRA and CDR2 YSYEKL. The length of the CDR3 is 15 residues. The chain's CDR3 is CASSTSGGAGETQYF. CDR3 bases: TGCGCCAGCAGTACTAGCGGGGGGGCAGGTGAGACCCAGTACTTC.

The chain joins TRBV2 to TRBJ1-5, with D perhaps matching TRBD1 (6 bases). Germline loops: CDR1 SNHLY, CDR2 FYNNEI. The CDR3 is made up of 14 amino acids. Trimming pared 7 bases from V and 6 bases from J, leaving 16 bases between. CDR3 sequence (DNA): TGTGCCAGCACCGGGGGCAGGGCGGGTCAGCCCCAGCATTTT. It encodes CASTGGRAGQPQHF.